These 5 T cell receptor beta chains share one sample of origin, sequenced in a study of cytomegalovirus exposure and HLA in healthy donors. PCR was performed using 60 Vbeta and 13 Jbeta primers. Produced via immunoSEQ multiplex PCR; TCRdb's table is partial and in-frame only. The sample holds about 70,000 clones. Sequenced: PBMCs. The receptors here all came from a woman between 25 and 40 years old in good health and CMV-seronegative.

The chain carries TRBV11-2 and TRBJ1-5, with 8 bases matching TRBD1. CDR1 and CDR2 (germline): SGHAT, FQNNGV. With 4 bases clipped from V and 1 base from J, the junction kept 3 bases outside the gene matches. The CDR3 has 15 residues. In nucleotides, the CDR3 is TGTGCCAGCAGCTCCACAGGGGGGAGCAATCAGCCCCAGCATTTT. Protein sequence: CASSSTGGSNQPQHF. Full variable domain (remainder filled in from reference TRBV11-2 and TRBJ1-5): EAGVAQSPRYKIIEKRQSVAFWCNPISGHATLYWYQQILGQGPKLLIQFQNNGVVDDSQLPKDRFSAERLKGVDSTLKIQPAKLEDSAVYLCASSSTGGSNQPQHFGDGTRLSIL.

The chain employs TRBV4-1 and TRBJ2-5; weak D call: TRBD2 (6 bases). Trimming removed 1 base at V and 3 bases at J, with 15 bases between. Germline V gene data show CDR1 as MGHRA and CDR2 as YSYEKL. The CDR3 extends over 16 amino acids. CDR3 bases: TGCGCCAGCAGCCAAGGCCCAGGGACTGGAGAAGAGACCCAGTACTTC. Its translation is CASSQGPGTGEETQYF.

The chain couples TRBV25-1 to TRBJ2-3; 11 nucleotides agree with TRBD2. The CDR3 runs 14 residues. Germline V gene lookup returns CDR1 MGHDK and CDR2 SYGVNS. Germline trimming cut 5 bases from V and 3 bases from J; bases unmatched to any gene: 1. CDR3 coding DNA: TGTGCCAGCAGTTCTAGCGGGAGGACAGATACGCAGTATTTT. The encoded protein is CASSSSGRTDTQYF.

The V gene is TRBV5-4, the J gene TRBJ1-2; TRBD1 agrees at 11 bases. From germline, CDR1 is SGHNT and CDR2 YYREEE (reference sequence). This CDR3 is 16 amino acids long. The V segment lost 4 bases and the J segment 0 bases; nucleotides outside the gene matches: 5. CDR3 region: CASSAGQGAPNYGYTF. In DNA form, the CDR3 reads TGTGCCAGCAGCGCCGGACAGGGGGCCCCTAACTATGGCTACACCTTC.

The CDR3 DNA reads TGTGCCAGCTCAGGAGGAGGGACAGGGGGCGGCGAGCAGTACTTC. It codes for CASSGGGTGGGEQYF. This chain uses TRBV18 with TRBJ2-7; 12 bases are a match to TRBD1. The CDR3 is 15 residues long. J lost 6 bases, V lost 5 bases, and 8 bases had no gene match. Germline loops: CDR1 KGHSH, CDR2 LQKENI.